A single sample gave rise to the 23 T cell receptor beta chains below, sequenced in a study of human T cells and chemical hapten exposure. Time point meaning: pre-sensitization, week 0. Treatment: therapeutic diphenylcyclopropenone sensitization with weekly scalp DPC. One entry per CDR3 protein results from TCRdb running MiXCR on the RACE reads. The sample shows roughly 250,000 distinct CDR3 sequences, more than 6.5% of them seen only once. This sample comprised whole blood, obtained in connection with sensitization to the hapten diphenylcyclopropenone (DPC). Receptors originate from a woman between 40 and 55 years old with alopecia areata. Some clones in this sample may be carry-over from other donors' samples.

This chain uses TRBV6-1 with TRBJ2-3; D not resolved. The CDR3 loop spans 16 amino acids. V lost 3 bases, J lost 2 bases, and 15 bases lay in between. The V gene's germline CDR1 is MNHNS and CDR2 SASEGT. As DNA, the CDR3 is TGTGCCAGCAGTGAGGATCAAAACGGATACACAGATACGCAGTATTTT. It codes for CASSEDQNGYTDTQYF.

The chain carries TRBV10-3 and TRBJ1-1, with D maybe TRBD1 (6 bases). The CDR3 runs 14 residues. CDR1 is ENHRY, CDR2 SYGVKD, per germline. Trimming removed 2 bases from V and 4 bases from J, with 11 bases in between. As DNA, the CDR3 is TGTGCCATCAGTGAGCAGGGGATGGGCACTGAAGCTTTCTTT. Amino acid sequence: CAISEQGMGTEAFF.

This chain links TRBV7-9 with TRBJ1-2; a possible D gene is TRBD1 (5 bases). The germline CDR1 and CDR2 sequences are SEHNR and FQNEAQ (reference sequence). The CDR3 sequence is 14 residues long. V was clipped by 4 bases and J by 4 bases, with 13 bases between them. Here the CDR3 reads CASSYGTAIYGYTF. DNA of the CDR3: TGTGCCAGCAGCTATGGGACGGCAATCTATGGCTACACCTTC.

The CDR3: CASSDHQRYEQYF. The CDR3 DNA reads TGTGCCAGCAGTGACCACCAGCGATACGAGCAGTACTTC. V is TRBV25-1 and J is TRBJ2-7; D unclear. Germline V gives CDR1 MGHDK, CDR2 SYGVNS. The ends were cut back, 3 bases at V and 4 bases at J, with 10 bases in the middle. This CDR3 spans 13 amino acids.

This chain connects TRBV19 to TRBJ2-1, with D tentatively TRBD2 (5 bases). Germline lookup yields CDR1 LNHDA and CDR2 SQIVND (reference sequence). The CDR3 runs 15 residues. V gave up 2 bases and J gave up 3 bases, with 11 bases separating them. This CDR3 is CASSIPGIYYNEQFF. In DNA, the CDR3 is TGTGCCAGTAGTATACCGGGGATATACTACAATGAGCAGTTCTTC.

This clonotype came up once. V is TRBV5-6 and J is TRBJ2-1; TRBD1 might be the D (5 bases). V was pared by 0 bases and J by 6 bases, with 13 bases between. The CDR3 runs to 15 residues. Germline loops: CDR1 SGHDT, CDR2 YYEEEE. This CDR3 is CASSLDRGRGNEQFF. For the CDR3, the DNA is TGTGCCAGCAGCTTGGATCGCGGTAGGGGCAATGAGCAGTTCTTC.

This clonotype was picked up a small number of times. The rearrangement uses TRBV6-1 and TRBJ1-1; D is uncertain. The CDR3 spans 14 residues. Germline V gene lookup returns CDR1 MNHNS and CDR2 SASEGT. V gave up 4 bases and J gave up 5 bases, with 14 bases separating them. CDR3 residues: CASSVIRERTEAFF. For the CDR3, the DNA is TGTGCCAGCAGTGTTATCAGAGAGAGGACTGAAGCTTTCTTT.

This clonotype was counted between two and nine times. This CDR3 is CASSGGQGAGDTQYF. The CDR3 DNA sequence: TGTGCCAGCAGCGGAGGACAGGGGGCTGGAGATACGCAGTATTTT. The chain links TRBV2 to TRBJ2-3, with 11 positions matching TRBD1. The length of the CDR3 is 15 residues. Unmatched junction bases numbered 7, after V lost 6 bases and J lost 5 bases. Per germline, CDR1 SNHLY and CDR2 FYNNEI.

The chain recombines TRBV10-3 with TRBJ1-4, with 7 bases that match TRBD1. Trimming at V came to 5 bases and at J to 5 bases, leaving 5 bases not matched to a gene. The CDR3 is made up of 14 amino acids. CDR1 is ENHRY and CDR2 is SYGVKD in the germline V gene. Here the CDR3 DNA reads TGTGCCATCAGTCGGGACAGCGGGAATGAAAAACTGTTTTTT. Translation: CAISRDSGNEKLFF.

This chain joins TRBV6-5 and TRBJ1-5; TRBD1 might be the D (5 bases). V lost 5 bases and J lost 7, with 12 bases in between. This CDR3 has 13 amino acids. Germline CDR1 MNHEY, CDR2 SVGAGI. The CDR3 sequence is CASSPNQGQPQHF. For the CDR3, the DNA is TGTGCCAGCAGTCCAAACCAGGGACAGCCCCAGCATTTT.

The chain couples TRBV7-2 to TRBJ2-7; D is unclear. Germline V gene data show CDR1 as SGHTA and CDR2 as FQGNSA. CDR3 length: 14 residues. Deletions cut 4 bases from V and 3 bases from J, with 13 bases between. The CDR3 loop is CASSSPLHDYEQYF. The CDR3 DNA sequence: TGTGCCAGCAGCTCGCCTTTGCATGACTACGAGCAGTACTTC.

The chain couples TRBV5-1 to TRBJ1-2; D might be TRBD1 (6 bases). This CDR3 region has 14 residues. CDR1 is SGHRS, CDR2 YFSETQ, per germline. Trimming stripped 0 bases from V and 5 bases from J, with 11 bases between. CDR3 protein: CASSLDRVEYGYTF. DNA for the CDR3: TGCGCCAGCAGCTTGGACAGGGTAGAATATGGCTACACCTTC. The entire variable domain, with the rest obtained from reference TRBV5-1 and TRBJ1-2, is as follows: KAGVTQTPRYLIKTRGQQVTLSCSPISGHRSVSWYQQTPGQGLQFLFEYFSETQRNKGNFPGRFSGRQFSNSRSEMNVSTLELGDSALYLCASSLDRVEYGYTFGSGTRLTVV.

This clonotype occurred a few times. This sequence joins TRBV6-5 and TRBJ2-7, with D maybe TRBD2 (5 bases). The V gene lost 2 bases and the J gene lost 2 bases, with 7 bases spanning the gap. The CDR3 runs 13 residues. Germline CDR1 MNHEY, CDR2 SVGAGI. The CDR3 loop is CASSYIGAYEQYF. CDR3 coding DNA: TGTGCCAGCAGTTACATCGGGGCCTACGAGCAGTACTTC.

This sequence joins TRBV20-1 and TRBJ1-4; TRBD1 agrees at 7 bases. The CDR3 is made up of 16 amino acids. The ends lost 3 bases at V and 0 bases at J; junction bases unmatched: 7. Germline V gene lookup returns CDR1 DFQATT and CDR2 SNEGSKA (reference sequence). CDR3 DNA: TGCAGTGCTAGGAAGACAGGGCTGGCAACTAATGAAAAACTGTTTTTT. This translates into CSARKTGLATNEKLFF.

This sequence joins TRBV6-2 or TRBV6-3 and TRBJ1-1, with D possibly TRBD1 on 6 matching bases. The CDR3 spans 12 residues. From germline, CDR1 is MNHEY and CDR2 SVGEGT. V was clipped by 4 bases and J by 8 bases, with 11 bases between them. The CDR3 nucleotides are TGTGCCAGCAGTTTTACGACAGGAGAAGCTTTCTTT. This codes for CASSFTTGEAFF.

V usage is TRBV9 and J usage is TRBJ2-1, with D unresolved. The length of the CDR3 is 16 residues. Germline V gives CDR1 SGDLS, CDR2 YYNGEE. The germline V and J ends were trimmed by 4 bases and 1 base, with 15 bases remaining between them. CDR3 nucleotide sequence: TGTGCCAGCAGCCGAAAGGTTGCTCGTTCCTACAATGAGCAGTTCTTC. Translation: CASSRKVARSYNEQFF.

This clonotype has just a few counts. The gene calls are TRBV28 and TRBJ2-3, with D tentatively TRBD1 (6 bases). CDR1 and CDR2 from the germline V gene are MDHEN and SYDVKM. The CDR3 consists of 17 residues. V was trimmed by 4 bases and J by 4 bases, leaving 21 bases between them. DNA of the CDR3: TGTGCCAGCAGTTCCCATGTGGGGGCGAAGCCGTCAGATACGCAGTATTTT. This translates into CASSSHVGAKPSDTQYF.

This clonotype was detected ten times or more. The chain joins TRBV5-1 to TRBJ2-2; D gene ambiguous. Germline V gives CDR1 SGHRS, CDR2 YFSETQ. The germline V and J ends were trimmed by 0 bases and 5 bases, with 5 bases remaining between them. This CDR3 has 13 residues. The CDR3 here is CASSLGDTGELFF. Written as DNA, the CDR3 is TGCGCCAGCAGCTTGGGTGATACCGGGGAGCTGTTTTTT.

This clonotype appeared a few times. The V and J genes are TRBV6-5 and TRBJ2-3; D unclear. Germline V gene data show CDR1 as MNHEY and CDR2 as SVGAGI. V was shortened by 2 bases and J by 4 bases, with 10 bases between the two germline ends. The CDR3 is 14 amino acids. The CDR3 bases are TGTGCCAGCAGTTACACCGTGGTGGCAGATACGCAGTATTTT. It codes for CASSYTVVADTQYF.

The rearrangement links TRBV5-1 to TRBJ2-5; no firm D call. This CDR3 region has 14 residues. The V end was cut by 3 bases, the J end by 5 bases, with 14 bases between. Germline CDR1 SGHRS, CDR2 YFSETQ. The CDR3 DNA sequence: TGCGCCAGCAGCTCCGGGCTAGGGCATGAGACCCAGTACTTC. Its protein product is CASSSGLGHETQYF.

The J gene is TRBJ2-7, the V gene TRBV6-5, with D perhaps matching TRBD1 (5 bases). V dropped 5 bases and J dropped 1 base, with 15 bases sitting between them. Germline-derived CDR1 and CDR2 are MNHEY and SVGAGI. This CDR3 is 15 amino acids long. As DNA, the CDR3 is TGTGCCAGCAGTCCCCCCAGGGTCCGATCCTACGAGCAGTACTTC. This codes for CASSPPRVRSYEQYF.

This clonotype was counted at least ten times. DNA for the CDR3: TGCAGCGCGAAAAGGAGTTACAATGAGCAGTTCTTC. It codes for CSAKRSYNEQFF. The chain recombines TRBV29-1 with TRBJ2-1; the D is unclear. CDR1 SQVTM and CDR2 ANQGSEA come from the germline V gene. The CDR3 totals 12 residues. Trimming removed 7 bases at V and 4 bases at J, with 11 bases between.

This chain joins TRBV28 and TRBJ1-4; 11 bases fit TRBD1. The CDR3 contains 19 residues. Trimming at V came to 6 bases and at J to 1 base, leaving 13 bases not matched to a gene. CDR1 and CDR2 (germline): MDHEN, SYDVKM. CDR3 region: CASRPWDRGKSGTNEKLFF. Written as DNA, the CDR3 is TGTGCCAGCAGGCCCTGGGACAGGGGGAAATCCGGAACTAATGAAAAACTGTTTTTT. The complete variable domain, with remaining parts taken from reference TRBV28 and TRBJ1-4, reads DVKVTQSSRYLVKRTGEKVFLECVQDMDHENMFWYRQDPGLGLRLIYFSYDVKMKEKGDIPEGYSVSREKKERFSLILESASTNQTSMYLCASRPWDRGKSGTNEKLFFGSGTQLSVL.